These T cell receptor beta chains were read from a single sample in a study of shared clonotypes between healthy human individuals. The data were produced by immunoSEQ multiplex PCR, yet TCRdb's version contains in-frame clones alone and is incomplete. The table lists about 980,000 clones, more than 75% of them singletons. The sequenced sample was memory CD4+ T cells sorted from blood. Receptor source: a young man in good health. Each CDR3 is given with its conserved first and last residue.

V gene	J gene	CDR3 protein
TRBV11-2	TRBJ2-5	CASSLFPMEETQYF
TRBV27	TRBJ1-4	CASSYSGFTNEKLFF
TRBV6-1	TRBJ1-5	CASSEAYLNNQPQHF
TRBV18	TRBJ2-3	CASSPIADPNLGDTQYF
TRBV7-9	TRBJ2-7	CASSPGGTGVTVQYF
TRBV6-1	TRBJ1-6	CASSEGIGFLYNSPLHF
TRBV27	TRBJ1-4	CASSSGAGEKLFF
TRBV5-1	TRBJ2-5	CASGQGNQETQYF
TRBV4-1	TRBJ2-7	CASSTAMGGSYEQYF
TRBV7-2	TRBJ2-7	CASSLRGAEQYF
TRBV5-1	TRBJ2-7	CASSLRFGGDAYEQYF
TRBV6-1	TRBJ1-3	CASSDGTAGNTIYF
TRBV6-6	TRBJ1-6	CASRDGQGNSPLHF
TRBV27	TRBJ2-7	CASSPRSGSTYEQYF
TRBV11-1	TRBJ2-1	CASSYRGAFNQYNEQFF
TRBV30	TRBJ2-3	CAWSVGGGARTDTQYF
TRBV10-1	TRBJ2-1	CASSDLSAGRNEQFF
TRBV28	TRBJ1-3	CASRASSGRGGNTIYF
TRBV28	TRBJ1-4	CASSRPPGDNSFF
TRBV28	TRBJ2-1	CASSLYRYNEQFF
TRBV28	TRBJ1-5	CASNPDSPNQPQHF
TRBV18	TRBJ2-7	CASSPVGGNYEQYF
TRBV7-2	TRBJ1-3	CASSQISGNTIYF
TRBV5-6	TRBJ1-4	CASSFQHREKATNEKLFF
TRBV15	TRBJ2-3	CATSRGGFSTDTQYF
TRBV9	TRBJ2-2	CASNQNTGELFF
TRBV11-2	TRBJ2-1	CASSFFTSGGLSYNEQFF
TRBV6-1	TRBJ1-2	CASSVQGEANYGYTF
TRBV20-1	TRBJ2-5	CSAETLETQYF